These 14 T cell receptor beta chains originate from one sample sequenced in a study of Ad26.COV2.S vaccination and SARS-CoV-2 variants. Treatment reported: roughly 19 received Ad26.COV2.S at low or high dose, single or two shots; about 5 received placebo; per-sample allocation not given. Collection of samples fell on day 63 after the first vaccine or placebo injection. Sequenced by immunoSEQ multiplex PCR; TCRdb stores in-frame clones only, minus some. This table has fewer than 900,000 clones, approximately 88% appearing once. The sequenced sample was peripheral blood, obtained in a trial of Ad26.COV2.S vaccine versus placebo. These receptors were collected from a person between 18 and 60 years old who received the Ad26.COV2.S COVID-19 vaccine or a placebo.

The V gene is TRBV5-6, the J gene TRBJ2-3; D is tentatively TRBD1 or TRBD2 (5 bases each). Trimming took 8 bases from V and 3 from J, leaving 10 bases between them. Germline CDR1 is SGHDT and CDR2 is YYEEEE. The CDR3 has 12 residues. CDR3 DNA: TGTGCCAGTTATGGGGGTACAGATACGCAGTATTTT. Its translation is CASYGGTDTQYF.

The V and J genes are TRBV30 and TRBJ1-5; a weak D match, TRBD1 (6 bases). CDR1 and CDR2 from the germline V gene are GTSNPN and SVGIG (reference sequence). Trimming shortened V by 0 bases and J by 1 base, and 10 bases separated the two germline ends. CDR3 length equals 15 residues. The CDR3 region is CAWSVGGVSNQPQHF. The CDR3 nucleotides are TGTGCCTGGAGTGTAGGGGGGGTGAGCAATCAGCCCCAGCATTTT. The variable domain in full, with the rest retrieved from reference TRBV30 and TRBJ1-5, is SQTIHQWPATLVQPVGSPLSLECTVEGTSNPNLYWYRQAAGRGLQLLFYSVGIGQISSEVPQNLSASRPQDRQFILSSKKLLLSDSGFYLCAWSVGGVSNQPQHFGDGTRLSIL.

The chain uses TRBV5-1 and TRBJ1-4; 12 nucleotides agree with TRBD1. Germline CDR1 reads SGHRS; CDR2 reads YFSETQ. The J segment lost 8 bases and the V segment lost 7 bases, leaving 6 bases of the junction unmatched. The CDR3 length is 14 residues. CDR3 DNA sequence: TGCGCCAGCGGCCCCGGGACAGGGGGCGAAAAACTGTTTTTT. Translated, it gives CASGPGTGGEKLFF.

The genes are TRBV5-1 and TRBJ2-7; D remains ambiguous. The CDR3 loop spans 15 amino acids. Trimming left V 0 bases short and J 4 bases short, with 14 bases between. In germline, CDR1 is SGHRS, CDR2 YFSETQ. The CDR3 loop is CASSLDLGSGYEQYF. The CDR3 bases are TGCGCCAGCAGCTTGGATCTAGGGTCGGGTTACGAGCAGTACTTC.

The rearrangement joins TRBV30 to TRBJ2-7; TRBD2 aligns across 11 bases. J lost 4 bases, V lost 0 bases, and 5 bases had no gene match. Germline CDR1 GTSNPN, CDR2 SVGIG (reference sequence). The CDR3 extends over 15 amino acids. CDR3 bases: TGTGCCTGGAGTGTACAACTAGCGGGAGCGTACGAGCAGTACTTC. This encodes CAWSVQLAGAYEQYF. The whole variable domain, filled in from reference TRBV30 and TRBJ2-7, reads SQTIHQWPATLVQPVGSPLSLECTVEGTSNPNLYWYRQAAGRGLQLLFYSVGIGQISSEVPQNLSASRPQDRQFILSSKKLLLSDSGFYLCAWSVQLAGAYEQYFGPGTRLTVT.

V and J are TRBV7-9 and TRBJ2-5; possibly TRBD2 for D (6 bases). Trimming pared 4 bases from V and 5 bases from J, leaving 17 bases between. The germline CDR1 and CDR2 sequences are SEHNR and FQNEAQ (reference sequence). This CDR3 has 15 amino acids. The CDR3 here is CASSSGGAPFETQYF. The CDR3 coding sequence is TGTGCCAGCAGCTCCGGGGGAGCCCCCTTCGAGACCCAGTACTTC.

The genes are TRBV7-8 and TRBJ2-7, with a weak D call TRBD1 (6 bases). The CDR3 is 14 amino acids. Trimming left V 1 base short and J 3 bases short, with 10 bases between. The V gene's germline CDR1 is SGHVS and CDR2 FQNEAQ. CDR3 loop: CASSLEDSGYEQYF. In DNA, the CDR3 is TGTGCCAGCAGCTTAGAGGACAGTGGCTACGAGCAGTACTTC.

The rearrangement links TRBV18 to TRBJ2-5; 10 bases map to TRBD2. The germline V gene encodes CDR1 KGHSH and CDR2 LQKENI. This CDR3 contains 16 residues. Losses at the gene ends were 3 bases for V and 4 bases for J; bases not matched to a gene: 8. The CDR3 nucleotides are TGTGCCAGCTCACCGGAAACTAGCGGGATATCAGAGACCCAGTACTTC. It encodes CASSPETSGISETQYF.

As for this clone: A read error may produce the germline difference seen at one junction end. This sequence joins TRBV7-9 and TRBJ2-3, with 9 positions matching TRBD1. From germline, CDR1 is SEHNR and CDR2 FQNEAQ (reference sequence). The CDR3 totals 12 residues. The CDR3 protein is CASSFDRDREEF. In DNA, the CDR3 is TGTGCCAGCAGCTTTGATCGGGACAGGGAGGAATTT.

The V call is TRBV7-2, the J call TRBJ2-7, with D hard to call. Germline V lookup: CDR1 SGHTA, CDR2 FQGNSA. The ends were cut back, 5 bases at V and 5 bases at J, with 19 bases in the middle. The CDR3 totals 15 residues. The CDR3 protein is CASSLRVTKYHEQYF. The CDR3 DNA reads TGTGCCAGCAGCCTCCGGGTCACCAAATACCACGAGCAGTACTTC.

The rearrangement joins TRBV5-8 to TRBJ1-2; D not certain. This CDR3 contains 9 residues. The germline V and J ends were trimmed by 4 bases and 9 bases, with 4 bases remaining between them. Germline V gene data show CDR1 as SGHTS and CDR2 as YDEGEE. CDR3 DNA: TGTGCCAGCAGCCCGCGCTACACCTTC. It specifies CASSPRYTF.

The J gene is TRBJ1-1, the V gene TRBV19; D may be TRBD1 (5 bases). CDR1 is LNHDA, CDR2 SQIVND, per germline (reference sequence). The CDR3 length is 14 residues. V was shortened by 3 bases and J by 4 bases, with 12 bases between the two germline ends. DNA for the CDR3: TGTGCCAGTAGTATTCGCAGGGTGAGCACTGAAGCTTTCTTT. Translation gives CASSIRRVSTEAFF.

CDR3: CASSWTGPTQYF. CDR3 bases: TGTGCCAGCAGCTGGACAGGACCGACCCAGTACTTC. The chain joins TRBV5-8 to TRBJ2-5; TRBD1 agrees at 7 bases. V shed 3 bases, J shed 7 bases, and the junction held 3 bases outside the gene matches. The CDR3 has 12 residues. Per the germline V gene, CDR1 is SGHTS and CDR2 is YDEGEE.

The chain recombines TRBV7-9 with TRBJ2-7, with TRBD1 matching 8 bases. V shed 3 bases, J shed 6 bases, and the junction held 7 bases outside the gene matches. Germline CDR1 SEHNR, CDR2 FQNEAQ (reference sequence). The CDR3 covers 14 residues. The CDR3 reads CASSFRQGIGEQYF. The CDR3 nucleotides are TGTGCCAGCAGCTTTCGACAGGGGATTGGCGAGCAGTACTTC.